Detailed here is one TCR beta chain. Its antigen is as yet unknown. These data come from a study of long-term antiretroviral therapy in people with HIV. Notes on the study in general: Transplant-donor-level diversity was not reached after ART, though diversity increased. Controls showed broader CDR3 length ranges than did the HIV repertoires. Clonotypes expanded prior to ART showed repertoire dominance at all sampled time points.

The CDR3 is made up of 16 amino acids. The junction had 11 bases not matched to a gene; V was cut back by 6 bases and J by 10 bases. Germline V gene lookup returns CDR1 SNHLY and CDR2 FYNNEI. Each donor had at least one pre-ART and at least two post-ART PBMC samples. A v3.0 immunoSEQ assay was performed at survey level. Method: immunoSEQ multiplex PCR; TCRdb's copy keeps in-frame clones and lacks some. Of some 35,000 clones in the sample, about 80% are singletons; the top ten hold approximately 8%. The input for sequencing was unsorted PBMCs, taken 0.4 years before starting antiretroviral therapy. The V and J genes are TRBV2 and TRBJ1-6; 11 positions match TRBD1. This sequence was found in a man aged 18-30 years with HIV. In nucleotides, the CDR3 is TGTGCCAGCAGCGCCGAAGGACAGGGGGCGAGATCACCCCTCCACTTT. Its translation is CASSAEGQGARSPLHF. Looking up the rest from reference TRBV2 and TRBJ1-6 gives the full variable domain: EPEVTQTPSHQVTQMGQEVILRCVPISNHLYFYWYRQILGQKVEFLVSFYNNEISEKSEIFDDQFSVERPDGSNFTLKIRSTKLEDSAMYFCASSAEGQGARSPLHFGNGTRLTVT.